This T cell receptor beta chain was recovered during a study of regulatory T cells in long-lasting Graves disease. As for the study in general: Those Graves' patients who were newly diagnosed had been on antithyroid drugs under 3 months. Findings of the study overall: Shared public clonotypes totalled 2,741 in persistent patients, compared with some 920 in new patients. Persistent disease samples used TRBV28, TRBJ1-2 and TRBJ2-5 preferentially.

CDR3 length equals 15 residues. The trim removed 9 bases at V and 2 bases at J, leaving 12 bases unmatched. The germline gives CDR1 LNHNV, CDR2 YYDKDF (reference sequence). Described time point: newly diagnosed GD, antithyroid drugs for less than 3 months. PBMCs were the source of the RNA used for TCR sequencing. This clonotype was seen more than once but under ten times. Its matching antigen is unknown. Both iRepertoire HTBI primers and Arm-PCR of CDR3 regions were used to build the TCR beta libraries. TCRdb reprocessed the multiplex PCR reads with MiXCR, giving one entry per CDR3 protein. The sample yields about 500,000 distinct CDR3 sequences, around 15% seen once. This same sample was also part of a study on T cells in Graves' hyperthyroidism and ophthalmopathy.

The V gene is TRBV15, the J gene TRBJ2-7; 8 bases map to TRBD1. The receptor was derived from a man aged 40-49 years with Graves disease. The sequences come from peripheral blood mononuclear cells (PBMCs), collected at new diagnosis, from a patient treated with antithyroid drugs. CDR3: CATTLDRGPTYEQYF. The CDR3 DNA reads TGTGCCACAACCCTCGACAGGGGACCTACCTACGAGCAGTACTTC.